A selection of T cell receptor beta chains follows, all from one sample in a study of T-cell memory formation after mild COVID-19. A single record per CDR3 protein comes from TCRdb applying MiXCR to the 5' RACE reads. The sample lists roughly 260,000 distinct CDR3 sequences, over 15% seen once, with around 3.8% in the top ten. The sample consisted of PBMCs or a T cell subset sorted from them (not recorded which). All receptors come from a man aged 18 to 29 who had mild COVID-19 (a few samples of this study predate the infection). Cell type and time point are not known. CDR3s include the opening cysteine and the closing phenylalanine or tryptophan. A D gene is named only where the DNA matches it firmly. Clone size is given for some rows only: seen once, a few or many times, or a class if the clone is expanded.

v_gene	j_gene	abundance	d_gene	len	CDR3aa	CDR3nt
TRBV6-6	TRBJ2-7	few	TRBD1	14	CASFRPGQGYEQYF	TGTGCCAGCTTTCGCCCGGGACAGGGTTACGAGCAGTACTTC
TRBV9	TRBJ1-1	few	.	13	CASNREGSTEAFF	TGTGCCAGCAATAGGGAGGGGAGCACTGAAGCTTTCTTT
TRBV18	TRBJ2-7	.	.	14	CASSHGGGGYEQYF	TGTGCCAGCTCTCACGGAGGGGGAGGCTACGAGCAGTACTTC
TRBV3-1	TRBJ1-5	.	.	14	CASSQGAANQPQHF	TGTGCCAGCAGCCAAGGTGCGGCGAATCAGCCCCAGCATTTT
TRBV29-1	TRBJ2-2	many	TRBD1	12	CSAGTGNGELFF	TGCAGTGCCGGGACAGGGAACGGGGAGCTGTTTTTT
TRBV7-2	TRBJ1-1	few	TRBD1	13	CASSFEGASRAFF	TGTGCCAGCAGCTTCGAGGGGGCGTCCCGCGCTTTCTTT
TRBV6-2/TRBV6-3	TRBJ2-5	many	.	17	CASSYPKGASLWGTQYF	TGTGCCAGCAGTTACCCGAAGGGCGCCTCCCTTTGGGGGACCCAGTACTTC
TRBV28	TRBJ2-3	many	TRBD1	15	CASRGVGQDTDTQYF	TGTGCCAGCAGGGGGGTGGGACAGGACACAGATACGCAGTATTTT
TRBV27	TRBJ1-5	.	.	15	CASSPGWEGNQPQHF	TGTGCCAGCAGCCCCGGTTGGGAAGGCAATCAGCCCCAGCATTTT
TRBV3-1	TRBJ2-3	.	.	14	CASSPQVGPDTQYF	TGTGCCAGCAGCCCCCAGGTGGGTCCAGATACGCAGTATTTT
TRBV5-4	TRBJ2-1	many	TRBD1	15	CASSLGTGLYNEQFF	TGTGCCAGCAGCTTGGGGACAGGTCTTTACAATGAGCAGTTCTTC
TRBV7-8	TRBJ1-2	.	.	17	CASSESRQESNLYGYTF	TGTGCCAGCAGCGAAAGTCGACAGGAGTCTAACCTCTATGGCTACACCTTC
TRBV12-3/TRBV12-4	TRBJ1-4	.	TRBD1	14	CASSLGTGLGKLFF	TGTGCCAGCAGTTTGGGGACAGGTCTTGGAAAACTGTTTTTT
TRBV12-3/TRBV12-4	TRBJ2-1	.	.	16	CASSPMGTSSYNEQFF	TGTGCCAGCAGTCCGATGGGGACCAGCTCCTACAATGAGCAGTTCTTC
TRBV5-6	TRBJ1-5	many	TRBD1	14	CASSLSGGDQPQHF	TGTGCCAGCAGCTTGTCAGGGGGCGATCAGCCCCAGCATTTT
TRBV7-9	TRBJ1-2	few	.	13	CASTSIGNHGYTF	TGTGCCAGCACCTCGATAGGGAACCATGGCTACACCTTC
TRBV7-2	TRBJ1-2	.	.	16	CASSLAHRVFNYGYTF	TGTGCCAGCAGCTTAGCCCATCGCGTTTTTAACTATGGCTACACCTTC
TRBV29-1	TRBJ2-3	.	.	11	CSVHLGDTQYF	TGCAGCGTTCATCTAGGTGATACGCAGTATTTT
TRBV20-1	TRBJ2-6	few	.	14	CSASSQGGANVLTF	TGCAGTGCGAGCTCTCAGGGTGGGGCCAACGTCCTGACTTTC
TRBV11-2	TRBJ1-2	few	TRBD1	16	CASSSPGAGGNYGYTF	TGTGCCAGCAGCTCCCCCGGCGCAGGGGGTAACTATGGCTACACCTTC
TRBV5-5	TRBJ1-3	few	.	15	CASSFFRGAGNTIYF	TGTGCCAGCAGCTTCTTCAGGGGCGCTGGAAACACCATATATTTT
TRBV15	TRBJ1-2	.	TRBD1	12	CATSVDRDGYTF	TGTGCCACCAGCGTCGACAGGGATGGCTACACCTTC
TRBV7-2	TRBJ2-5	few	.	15	CASSNNRARGETQYF	TGTGCCAGCAGCAACAACCGGGCCCGGGGGGAGACCCAGTACTTC
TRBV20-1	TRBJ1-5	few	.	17	CSARDGLRPWNNQPQHF	TGCAGTGCTAGAGATGGCCTCCGCCCCTGGAACAATCAGCCCCAGCATTTT
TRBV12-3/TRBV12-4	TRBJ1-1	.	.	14	CASSPVPGGTEAFF	TGTGCCAGCAGTCCAGTACCGGGAGGCACTGAAGCTTTCTTT
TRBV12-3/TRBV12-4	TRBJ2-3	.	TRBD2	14	CASSFLAGADTQYF	TGTGCCAGCAGTTTCCTAGCGGGGGCAGATACGCAGTATTTT